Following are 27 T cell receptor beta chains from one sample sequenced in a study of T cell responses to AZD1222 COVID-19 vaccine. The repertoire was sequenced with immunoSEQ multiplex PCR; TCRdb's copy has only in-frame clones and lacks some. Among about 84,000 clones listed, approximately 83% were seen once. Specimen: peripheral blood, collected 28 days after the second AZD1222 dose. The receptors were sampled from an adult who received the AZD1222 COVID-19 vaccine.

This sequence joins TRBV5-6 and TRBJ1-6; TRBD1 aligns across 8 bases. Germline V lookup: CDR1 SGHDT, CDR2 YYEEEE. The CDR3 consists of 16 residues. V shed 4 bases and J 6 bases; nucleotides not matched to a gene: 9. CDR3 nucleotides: TGTGCCAGCAGCAATCAGGGGGCCGCATTTAATTCACCCCTCCACTTT. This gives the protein CASSNQGAAFNSPLHF.

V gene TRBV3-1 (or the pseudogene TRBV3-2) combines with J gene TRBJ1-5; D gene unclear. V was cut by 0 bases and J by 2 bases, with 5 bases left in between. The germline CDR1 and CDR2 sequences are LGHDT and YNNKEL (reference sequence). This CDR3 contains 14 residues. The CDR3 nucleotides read TGTGCCAGCAGCCAAGATGGGGGCAATCAGCCCCAGCATTTT. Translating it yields CASSQDGGNQPQHF.

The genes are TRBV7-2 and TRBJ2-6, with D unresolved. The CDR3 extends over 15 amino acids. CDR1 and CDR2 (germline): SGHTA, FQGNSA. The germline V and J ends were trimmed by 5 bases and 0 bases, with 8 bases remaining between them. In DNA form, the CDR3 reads TGTGCCAGCAGCATCAGCCACTCTGGGGCCAACGTCCTGACTTTC. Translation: CASSISHSGANVLTF.

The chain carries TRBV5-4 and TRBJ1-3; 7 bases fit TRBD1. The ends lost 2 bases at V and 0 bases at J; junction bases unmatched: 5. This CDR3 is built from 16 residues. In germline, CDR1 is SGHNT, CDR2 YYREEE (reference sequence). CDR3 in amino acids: CASSFGGQRSGNTIYF. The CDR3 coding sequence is TGTGCCAGCAGCTTCGGGGGACAGCGCTCTGGAAACACCATATATTTT.

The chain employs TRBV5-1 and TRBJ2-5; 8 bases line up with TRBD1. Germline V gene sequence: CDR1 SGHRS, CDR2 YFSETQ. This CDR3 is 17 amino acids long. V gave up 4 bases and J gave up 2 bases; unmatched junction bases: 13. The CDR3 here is CASSPGQASAQQETQYF. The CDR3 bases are TGCGCCAGCAGCCCGGGACAGGCTTCCGCACAGCAAGAGACCCAGTACTTC.

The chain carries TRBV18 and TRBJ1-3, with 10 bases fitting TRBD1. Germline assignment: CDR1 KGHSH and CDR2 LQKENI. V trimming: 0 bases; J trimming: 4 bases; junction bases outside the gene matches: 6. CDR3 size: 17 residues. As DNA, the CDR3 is TGTGCCAGCTCACCACCGGGACAGGGGCCCTCAGGAAACACCATATATTTT. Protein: CASSPPGQGPSGNTIYF.

The CDR3 sequence is CSVADSPNQPQHF. The DNA of the CDR3 is TGCAGCGTAGCGGACAGCCCCAATCAGCCCCAGCATTTT. The J gene is TRBJ1-5, the V gene TRBV29-1, with D possibly being TRBD1 (6 bases). The germline V gene encodes CDR1 SQVTM and CDR2 ANQGSEA. V was clipped by 6 bases and J by 3 bases, with 12 bases between them. The CDR3 loop spans 13 amino acids.

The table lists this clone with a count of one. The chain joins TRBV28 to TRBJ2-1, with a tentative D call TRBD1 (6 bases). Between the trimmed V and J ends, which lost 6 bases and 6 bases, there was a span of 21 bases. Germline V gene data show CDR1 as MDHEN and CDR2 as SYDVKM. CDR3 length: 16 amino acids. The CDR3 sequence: CASRTGRAFGGNEQFF. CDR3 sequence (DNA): TGTGCCAGCAGGACAGGTCGGGCCTTTGGGGGCAATGAGCAGTTCTTC.

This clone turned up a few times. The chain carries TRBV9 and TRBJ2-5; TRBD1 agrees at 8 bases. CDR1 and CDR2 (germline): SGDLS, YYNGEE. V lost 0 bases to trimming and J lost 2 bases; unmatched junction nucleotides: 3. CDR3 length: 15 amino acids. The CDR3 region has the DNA TGTGCCAGCAGCGTAGCTACAGGGGGACAAGAGACCCAGTACTTC. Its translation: CASSVATGGQETQYF.

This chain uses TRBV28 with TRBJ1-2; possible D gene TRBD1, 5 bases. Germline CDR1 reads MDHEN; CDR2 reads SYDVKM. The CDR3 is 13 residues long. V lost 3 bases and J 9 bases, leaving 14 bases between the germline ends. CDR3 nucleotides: TGTGCCAGCAGTTTTTCCGACTCGGGGCGCTACACCTTC. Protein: CASSFSDSGRYTF.

The chain's CDR3 is CASSLTKGQTVFF. CDR3 sequence (DNA): TGTGCCAGCAGCCTAACCAAAGGACAGACGGTGTTTTTT. The V and J genes are TRBV12-3 or TRBV12-4 and TRBJ2-2, with D perhaps TRBD1 (6 bases). V shed 6 bases and J shed 15 bases, with 20 bases lying between them. This CDR3 is 13 amino acids long.

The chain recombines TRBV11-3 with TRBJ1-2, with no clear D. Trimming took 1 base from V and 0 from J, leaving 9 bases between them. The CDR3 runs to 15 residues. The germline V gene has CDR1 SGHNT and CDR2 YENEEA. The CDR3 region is CASSLGRAANYGYTF. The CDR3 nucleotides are TGTGCCAGCAGCTTAGGGAGGGCGGCTAACTATGGCTACACCTTC.

The CDR3 nucleotides are TGTGCCAGCAGTTCCCGGAATTTTATGGGCAATCAGCCCCAGCATTTT. As protein: CASSSRNFMGNQPQHF. This sequence joins TRBV27 and TRBJ1-5; D gene uncertain. Germline CDR1 reads MNHEY; CDR2 reads SMNVEV (reference sequence). The CDR3 runs to 16 residues. Trimming shortened V by 4 bases and J by 2 bases, and 15 bases separated the two germline ends.

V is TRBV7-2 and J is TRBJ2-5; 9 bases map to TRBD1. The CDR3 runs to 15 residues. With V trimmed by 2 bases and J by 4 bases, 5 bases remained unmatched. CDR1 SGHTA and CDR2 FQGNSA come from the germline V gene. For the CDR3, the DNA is TGTGCCAGCAGCTTACGGACAGGGGAAGTAGAGACCCAGTACTTC. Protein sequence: CASSLRTGEVETQYF.

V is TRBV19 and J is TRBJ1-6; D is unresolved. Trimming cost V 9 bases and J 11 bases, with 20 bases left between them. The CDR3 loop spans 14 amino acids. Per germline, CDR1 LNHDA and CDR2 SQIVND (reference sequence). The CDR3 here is CARTPVSGWPPLHF. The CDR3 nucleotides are TGTGCCAGGACCCCTGTTTCGGGTTGGCCACCCCTCCACTTT.

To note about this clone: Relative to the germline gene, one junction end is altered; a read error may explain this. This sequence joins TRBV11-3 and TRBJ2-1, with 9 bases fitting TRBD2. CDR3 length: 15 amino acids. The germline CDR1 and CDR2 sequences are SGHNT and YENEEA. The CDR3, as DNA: TGTGCCAGCAGCGTAGAGGGACTAGCAATCCATGAGCAGTTCTTC. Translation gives CASSVEGLAIHEQFF.

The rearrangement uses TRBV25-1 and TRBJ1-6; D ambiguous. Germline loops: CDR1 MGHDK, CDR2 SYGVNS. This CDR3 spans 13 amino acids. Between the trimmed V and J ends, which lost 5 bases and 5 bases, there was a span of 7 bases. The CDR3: CASSPQDNSPLHF. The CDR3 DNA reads TGTGCCAGCAGTCCACAAGATAATTCACCCCTCCACTTT.

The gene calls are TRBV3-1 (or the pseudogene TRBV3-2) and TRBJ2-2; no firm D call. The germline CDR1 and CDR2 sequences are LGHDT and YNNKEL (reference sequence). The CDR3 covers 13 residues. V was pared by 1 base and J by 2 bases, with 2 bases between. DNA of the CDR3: TGTGCCAGCAGCCAAGCTAACACCGGGGAGCTGTTTTTT. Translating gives CASSQANTGELFF.

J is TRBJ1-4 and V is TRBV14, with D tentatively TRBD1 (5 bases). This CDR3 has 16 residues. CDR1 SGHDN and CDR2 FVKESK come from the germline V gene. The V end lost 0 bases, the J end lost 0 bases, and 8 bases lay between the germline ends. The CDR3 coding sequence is TGTGCCAGCAGCCAAGAAAGACAGACAACTAATGAAAAACTGTTTTTT. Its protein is CASSQERQTTNEKLFF.

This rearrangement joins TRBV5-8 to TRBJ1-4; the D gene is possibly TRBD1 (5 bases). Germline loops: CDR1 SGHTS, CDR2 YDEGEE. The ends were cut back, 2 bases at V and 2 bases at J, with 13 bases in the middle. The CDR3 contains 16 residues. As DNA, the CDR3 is TGTGCCAGCAGCTTAGGGGTATCTGGGACTAATGAAAAACTGTTTTTT. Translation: CASSLGVSGTNEKLFF.

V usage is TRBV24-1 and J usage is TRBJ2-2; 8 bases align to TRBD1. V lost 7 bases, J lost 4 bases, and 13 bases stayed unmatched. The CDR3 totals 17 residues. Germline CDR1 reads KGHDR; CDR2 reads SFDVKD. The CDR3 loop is CATRGRTGTGATGELFF. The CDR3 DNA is TGTGCCACCAGGGGGAGAACCGGGACAGGAGCCACCGGGGAGCTGTTTTTT.

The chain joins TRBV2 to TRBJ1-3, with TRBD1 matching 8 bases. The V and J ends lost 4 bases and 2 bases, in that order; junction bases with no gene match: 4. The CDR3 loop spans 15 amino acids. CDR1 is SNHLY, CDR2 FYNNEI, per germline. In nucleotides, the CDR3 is TGTGCCAGCAGTGGACAGGGGTGGACTGGAAACACCATATATTTT. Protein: CASSGQGWTGNTIYF.

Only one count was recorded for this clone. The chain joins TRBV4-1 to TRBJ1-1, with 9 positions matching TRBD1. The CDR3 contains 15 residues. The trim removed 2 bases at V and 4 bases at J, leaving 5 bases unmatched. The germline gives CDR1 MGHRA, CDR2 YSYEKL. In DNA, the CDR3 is TGCGCCAGCAGCCAATTACAGGGGGCATTCACTGAAGCTTTCTTT. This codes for CASSQLQGAFTEAFF.

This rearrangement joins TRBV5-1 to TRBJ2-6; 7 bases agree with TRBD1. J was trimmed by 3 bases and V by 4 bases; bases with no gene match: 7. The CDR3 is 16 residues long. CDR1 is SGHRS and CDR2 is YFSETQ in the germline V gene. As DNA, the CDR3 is TGCGCCAGCAGCCAGTACCAGGGGGTTGGGGCCAACGTCCTGACTTTC. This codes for CASSQYQGVGANVLTF.

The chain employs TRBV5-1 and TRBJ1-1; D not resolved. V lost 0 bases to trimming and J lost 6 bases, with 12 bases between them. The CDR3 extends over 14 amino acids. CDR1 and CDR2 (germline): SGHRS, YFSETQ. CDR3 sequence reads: CASSLVRSGSEAFF. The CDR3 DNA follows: TGCGCCAGCAGCTTGGTACGGTCGGGGTCTGAAGCTTTCTTT. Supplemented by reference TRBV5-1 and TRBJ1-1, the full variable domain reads KAGVTQTPRYLIKTRGQQVTLSCSPISGHRSVSWYQQTPGQGLQFLFEYFSETQRNKGNFPGRFSGRQFSNSRSEMNVSTLELGDSALYLCASSLVRSGSEAFFGQGTRLTVV.

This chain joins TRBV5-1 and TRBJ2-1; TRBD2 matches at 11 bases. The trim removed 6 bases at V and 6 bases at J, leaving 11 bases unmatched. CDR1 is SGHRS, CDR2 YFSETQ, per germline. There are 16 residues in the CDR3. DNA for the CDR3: TGCGCCAGCAAGAGTAGCGGGAGGGCCTCCCCCAATGAGCAGTTCTTC. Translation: CASKSSGRASPNEQFF.

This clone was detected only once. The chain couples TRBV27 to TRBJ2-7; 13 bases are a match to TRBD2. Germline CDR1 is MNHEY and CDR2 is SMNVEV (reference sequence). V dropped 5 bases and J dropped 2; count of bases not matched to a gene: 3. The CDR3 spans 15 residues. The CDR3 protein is CASSQLAGGPYEQYF. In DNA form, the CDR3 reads TGTGCCAGCAGTCAACTAGCGGGAGGGCCCTACGAGCAGTACTTC.